A selection of T cell receptor beta chains follows, all from one sample in a study of blood T cell repertoires in COVID-19. Produced via immunoSEQ multiplex PCR; TCRdb's table is partial and in-frame only. The table shows approximately 200,000 clones, with about four fifths occurring only once. Specimen: PBMCs or T cells enriched from blood (not recorded which). The source of these receptors is a woman younger than 45 who had recovered from COVID-19. Each CDR3 is given with its conserved first and last residue. The D gene is left open where the match is weak. Not all rows give a size; the values are once, few, many and, for expanded clones, a class.

J: TRBJ2-1
size: many
V: TRBV14
D: TRBD2
CDR3: CASTVIHLGLADLSSYNEQFF
DNA: TGTGCCAGCACTGTCATTCACCTCGGACTAGCGGACCTGAGCTCCTACAATGAGCAGTTCTTC

J: TRBJ1-4
size: .
V: TRBV13
D: TRBD1
CDR3: CASSRAGGLGEKLFF
DNA: TGTGCCAGCAGCCGCGCAGGGGGATTAGGGGAAAAACTGTTTTTT

J: TRBJ2-2
size: once
V: TRBV21-1
D: .
CDR3: CASSKCLSRRGLVRTGELFF
DNA: TGTGCCAGCAGCAAATGTCTTAGTCGGCGGGGACTAGTTCGCACCGGGGAGCTGTTTTTT

J: TRBJ2-7
size: .
V: TRBV29-1
D: .
CDR3: CSVGGAGPVWDEQYF
DNA: TGCAGCGTGGGGGGGGCAGGACCGGTGTGGGACGAGCAGTACTTC

J: TRBJ2-3
size: .
V: TRBV9
D: .
CDR3: CASSGSSTQSTDTQYF
DNA: TGTGCCAGCAGCGGTTCTAGCACCCAGAGCACAGATACGCAGTATTTT

J: TRBJ1-6
size: .
V: TRBV6-5
D: TRBD1
CDR3: CASSYLGQLDSPLHF
DNA: TGTGCCAGCAGTTATTTGGGACAGCTAGATTCACCCCTCCACTTT

J: TRBJ2-1
size: .
V: TRBV4-1
D: TRBD2
CDR3: CASSQISGRGSRGNEQFF
DNA: TGCGCCAGCAGCCAAATCAGCGGGAGGGGTAGTAGGGGCAATGAGCAGTTCTTC

J: TRBJ1-5
size: .
V: TRBV11-3
D: TRBD1
CDR3: CASSTDRGSNQPQHF
DNA: TGTGCCAGCAGCACAGACAGGGGAAGCAATCAGCCCCAGCATTTT

J: TRBJ2-1
size: .
V: TRBV7-3
D: TRBD1
CDR3: CASSATGVEQFF
DNA: TGTGCCAGCAGCGCAACAGGGGTTGAGCAGTTCTTC

J: TRBJ1-3
size: .
V: TRBV10-2
D: .
CDR3: CAASPNSRPLSGNTIYF
DNA: TGCGCCGCCTCCCCCAACAGCCGCCCTCTCTCTGGAAACACCATATATTTT

J: TRBJ2-7
size: .
V: TRBV14
D: .
CDR3: CASSQVEGSHEQYF
DNA: TGTGCCAGCAGCCAAGTGGAAGGGAGCCACGAGCAGTACTTC

J: TRBJ1-5
size: .
V: TRBV6-5
D: .
CDR3: CASSYVPGANQPQHF
DNA: TGTGCCAGCAGTTACGTGCCAGGGGCCAATCAGCCCCAGCATTTT

J: TRBJ2-3
size: once
V: TRBV6-6
D: TRBD2
CDR3: CASSRAGGLFADTQYF
DNA: TGTGCCAGCAGTCGAGCGGGGGGGCTGTTCGCAGATACGCAGTATTTT

J: TRBJ1-3
size: .
V: TRBV28
D: .
CDR3: CASSLYGSGIGNTIYF
DNA: TGTGCCAGCAGTTTATACGGTAGCGGGATAGGAAACACCATATATTTT

J: TRBJ1-1
size: .
V: TRBV10-3
D: .
CDR3: CAISESGDSYTEAFF
DNA: TGTGCCATCAGTGAGTCAGGAGATAGCTACACTGAAGCTTTCTTT

J: TRBJ2-1
size: few
V: TRBV9
D: TRBD2
CDR3: CASTPTALSGRRDEQFF
DNA: TGTGCCAGCACTCCGACCGCCCTCAGCGGGAGGAGGGATGAGCAGTTCTTC

J: TRBJ2-1
size: .
V: TRBV30
D: TRBD1
CDR3: CAWSAVRHNRTGGSYNEQFF
DNA: TGTGCCTGGAGTGCCGTACGACACAACCGGACAGGGGGCTCCTACAATGAGCAGTTCTTC

J: TRBJ2-1
size: .
V: TRBV12-1
D: .
CDR3: CASSFCGRAQNEQFF
DNA: TGTGCCAGCAGCTTTTGCGGGAGGGCCCAGAATGAGCAGTTCTTC

J: TRBJ1-5
size: .
V: TRBV2
D: .
CDR3: CASSGPRVGMSQHF
DNA: TGTGCCAGCTCGGGCCCCAGGGTTGGTATGTCCCAGCATTTT